The 4 T cell receptor beta chains presented below share a single source sample, sequenced in a study of T cell repertoires in cytomegalovirus infection. One entry per CDR3 protein results from TCRdb running MiXCR on the reads. The profile shows about 240,000 distinct CDR3 sequences, 6% to 8% of them singletons. The sample comprised PBMCs. These receptor sequences come from a human donor in good health (CMV status not recorded). Some clones in this sample may be carry-over from other donors' samples.

This clonotype was counted between two and nine times. J is TRBJ1-4 and V is TRBV12-5; TRBD1 matches at 8 bases. The CDR3 spans 12 residues. In germline, CDR1 is LGHNT, CDR2 FRNRAP. The V segment lost 1 base and the J segment 14 bases; nucleotides outside the gene matches: 3. CDR3 sequence: CASGLGTGRLFF. The CDR3 nucleotides read TGTGCTAGTGGTTTGGGGACAGGGCGTCTGTTTTTT. Full variable domain (missing parts from reference TRBV12-5 and TRBJ1-4): DARVTQTPRHKVTEMGQEVTMRCQPILGHNTVFWYRQTMMQGLELLAYFRNRAPLDDSGMPKDRFSAEMPDATLATLKIQPSEPRDSAVYFCASGLGTGRLFFGSGTQLSVL.

This clonotype showed up many times. This chain joins TRBV20-1 and TRBJ1-3; D is unclear. The V gene's germline CDR1 is DFQATT and CDR2 SNEGSKA (reference sequence). This CDR3 has 14 residues. V lost 0 bases and J lost 3, with 9 bases in between. The CDR3 bases are TGCAGTGCTAGAGATCGGGCCTTTGGAAACACCATATATTTT. Its protein is CSARDRAFGNTIYF.

The gene calls are TRBV6-6 and TRBJ2-7, with TRBD1 matching over 8 bases. CDR1 and CDR2 (germline): MNHNY, SVGAGI (reference sequence). V dropped 6 bases and J dropped 0; count of bases not matched to a gene: 7. This CDR3 has 15 amino acids. In nucleotides, the CDR3 is TGTGCCAGCAGACCGACAGGGGCCGTCTCCTACGAGCAGTACTTC. Translated, it gives CASRPTGAVSYEQYF.

This clonotype has at least ten counts. CDR3 sequence reads: CASSLGSYQETQYF. The CDR3 nucleotides are TGTGCCAGCAGCTTAGGTTCCTACCAAGAGACCCAGTACTTC. This rearrangement joins TRBV7-2 to TRBJ2-5; D remains ambiguous. CDR3 length: 14 amino acids. Germline CDR1 and CDR2: SGHTA and FQGNSA. Deletions cut 1 base from V and 0 bases from J, with 6 bases between. Supplemented by reference TRBV7-2 and TRBJ2-5, the full variable domain reads GAGVSQSPSNKVTEKGKDVELRCDPISGHTALYWYRQSLGQGLEFLIYFQGNSAPDKSGLPSDRFSAERTGGSVSTLTIQRTQQEDSAVYLCASSLGSYQETQYFGPGTRLLVL.